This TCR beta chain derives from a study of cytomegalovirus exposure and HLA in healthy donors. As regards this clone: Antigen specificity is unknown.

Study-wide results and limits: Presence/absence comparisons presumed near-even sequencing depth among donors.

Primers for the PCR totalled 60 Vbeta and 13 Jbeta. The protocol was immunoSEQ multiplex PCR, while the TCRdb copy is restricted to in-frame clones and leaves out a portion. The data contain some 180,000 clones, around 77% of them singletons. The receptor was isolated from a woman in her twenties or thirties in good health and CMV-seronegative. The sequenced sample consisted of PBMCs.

The CDR3 is CASSLDSLYGYTF. As DNA, the CDR3 is TGTGCCAGCAGCTTGGACAGCCTCTATGGCTACACCTTC. The chain joins TRBV13 to TRBJ1-2, with D possibly TRBD1 on 6 matching bases. The CDR3 loop spans 13 amino acids. The V end lost 3 bases, the J end lost 4 bases, and 9 bases lay between the germline ends. Germline CDR1 is PRHDT and CDR2 is FYEKMQ (reference sequence).